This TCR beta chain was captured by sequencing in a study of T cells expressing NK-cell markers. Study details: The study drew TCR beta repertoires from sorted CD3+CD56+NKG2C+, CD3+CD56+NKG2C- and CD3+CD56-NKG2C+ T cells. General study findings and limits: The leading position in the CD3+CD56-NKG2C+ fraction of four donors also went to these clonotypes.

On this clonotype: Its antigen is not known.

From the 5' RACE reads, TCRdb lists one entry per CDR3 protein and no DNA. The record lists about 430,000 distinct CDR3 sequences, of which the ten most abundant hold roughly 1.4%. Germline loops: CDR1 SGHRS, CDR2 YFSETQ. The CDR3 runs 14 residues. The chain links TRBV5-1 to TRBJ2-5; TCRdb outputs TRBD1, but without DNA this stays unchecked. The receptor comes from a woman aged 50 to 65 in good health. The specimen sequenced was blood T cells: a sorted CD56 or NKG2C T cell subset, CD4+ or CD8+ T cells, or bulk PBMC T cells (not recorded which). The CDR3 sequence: CASSLGQGRETQYF.